Listed below are T cell receptor beta chains from one sample, sequenced in a study of cytomegalovirus exposure and HLA in healthy donors. Assay used: immunoSEQ multiplex PCR; TCRdb lists only in-frame clones, some missing. The sample records under 200,000 clones, 80% to 90% being singletons. Sample: PBMCs. The receptors here all came from a man younger than 35 in good health and CMV-seronegative. CDR3s include the opening cysteine and the closing phenylalanine or tryptophan. D genes are given only for firm matches. Part of the rows lack a size; the others show once, few, many or a class for expanded clones.

D gene	clone size	V gene	J gene	CDR3 DNA	CDR3 protein
-	-	TRBV12-5	TRBJ2-5	TGTGCTAGTGGTTTCTCCCTAGCGCGACAAGAGACCCAGTACTTC	CASGFSLARQETQYF
-	-	TRBV28	TRBJ2-3	TGTGCCAGCAGCCCCTCAGATACGCAGTATTTT	CASSPSDTQYF
-	few	TRBV28	TRBJ2-1	TGTGCCAGCAGACCCCCCGGGACTTTCAATGAGCAGTTCTTC	CASRPPGTFNEQFF
-	-	TRBV9	TRBJ1-4	TGTGCCAGCAGCCCACAGGACGGATTCGTTATTAATGAAAAACTGTTTTTT	CASSPQDGFVINEKLFF
TRBD1	-	TRBV6-5	TRBJ1-2	TGTGCCAGCAGTCGCGACAGGGGCCTTGGGTTCGGCTACACCTTC	CASSRDRGLGFGYTF
TRBD1	-	TRBV28	TRBJ1-6	TGTGCCAGCAGTTTAGGAGGACAGGGGTGGTCGAATTCACCCCTCCACTTT	CASSLGGQGWSNSPLHF
TRBD2	-	TRBV10-3	TRBJ2-7	TGTGCCATCAGTGGAGCTGGGACTAGCGGGGTCTACGAGCAGTACTTC	CAISGAGTSGVYEQYF
-	-	TRBV28	TRBJ2-7	TGTGCCAGCAGTTTAGCAGGGGATAGCTACGAGCAGTACTTC	CASSLAGDSYEQYF
-	-	TRBV7-8	TRBJ2-3	TGTGCCAGCAGCAGCGCGGGCGCCCCAGATACGCAGTATTTT	CASSSAGAPDTQYF
-	once	TRBV6-5	TRBJ2-4	TGTGCCAGCGCCAAGGAACAGGGAAAAAACATTCAGTACTTC	CASAKEQGKNIQYF
TRBD1	-	TRBV12-5	TRBJ2-2	TGTGCTAGTGGTTTGGCGCTAAGCTGGCGGGACAGGGGTCGCACCGGGGAGCTGTTTTTT	CASGLALSWRDRGRTGELFF
-	-	TRBV29-1	TRBJ1-2	TGCAGCGCGGGATTTGGGCAGAACTATGGCTACACCTTC	CSAGFGQNYGYTF
TRBD2	-	TRBV6-5	TRBJ2-7	TGTGCCAGCAGTTACCGGGGGGAGGGCTACGAGCAGTACTTC	CASSYRGEGYEQYF
TRBD1	-	TRBV5-1	TRBJ2-7	TGCGCCAGCAGCTGGACAGGGTTCGGGGAGCAGTACTTC	CASSWTGFGEQYF
TRBD1	-	TRBV28	TRBJ2-3	TGTGCCAGCAGTTCCACCGGGGGACAGGGAACAGATACGCAGTATTTT	CASSSTGGQGTDTQYF
-	-	TRBV6-4	TRBJ2-3	TGTGCCAGCAGCCGTGCGGGGAACACAGATACGCAGTATTTT	CASSRAGNTDTQYF
-	-	TRBV7-9	TRBJ2-6	TGTGCCAGCAACAAAGACGGCAGGGCCTTCTCTGGGGCCAACGTCCTGACTTTC	CASNKDGRAFSGANVLTF
TRBD2	once	TRBV19	TRBJ2-5	TGTGCCAGTAGTATACTAGCGGGAGTGGGCCAAGAGACCCAGTACTTC	CASSILAGVGQETQYF
TRBD2	-	TRBV7-9	TRBJ2-7	TGTGCCAGCAGCCTACCCCCAACGGGGGGGGACGAGCAGTACTTC	CASSLPPTGGDEQYF
TRBD2	-	TRBV2	TRBJ2-1	TGTGCCAGCAGCCGTAGCGGGGGGGCCGTACGTGAGCAGTTCTTC	CASSRSGGAVREQFF
-	-	TRBV28	TRBJ2-7	TGTGCCTGTAGGCAGCCGGGAGAGCAGTACTTC	CACRQPGEQYF
TRBD2	once	TRBV29-1	TRBJ2-7	TGCAGCGTTGAAGATCAGCGGACTAGCGGGAGGGGCTACGAGCAGTACTTC	CSVEDQRTSGRGYEQYF
-	-	TRBV7-6	TRBJ1-1	TGTGCCAGCAGCTTGTGGGCAGGGCCGGACACTGAAGCTTTCTTT	CASSLWAGPDTEAFF
-	-	TRBV30	TRBJ1-6	-	CAFGEGEGSYNSPLHF
-	-	TRBV14	TRBJ1-2	TGTGCCAGCAGCCCATTGGGACGGGAGTTCTATGGCTACACCTTC	CASSPLGREFYGYTF
-	-	TRBV9	TRBJ1-2	TGTGCCAGCAGCGTAGACAATGAGGGCTCTGGCTACACCTTC	CASSVDNEGSGYTF
-	few	TRBV30	TRBJ1-1	TGTGCCTGGAGTGTAGGGGTTAACACTGAAGCTTTCTTT	CAWSVGVNTEAFF
TRBD1	-	TRBV6-1	TRBJ2-7	TGTGCCAGCAGTGAAGTGACAGGGGTGTTGAATGAGCAGTACTTC	CASSEVTGVLNEQYF
-	-	TRBV28	TRBJ1-5	TGTGCCAGCAGTTTGAGAGCCAATCAGCCCCAGCATTTT	CASSLRANQPQHF
-	-	TRBV28	TRBJ2-7	TGTGCCACCCAAAGTGGGGAGTTAGCCTACGAGCAGTACTTC	CATQSGELAYEQYF
TRBD2	-	TRBV7-2	TRBJ2-7	TGTGCCAGCAGCTTAGGAAGCGGGAACTACGAGCAGTACTTC	CASSLGSGNYEQYF
TRBD1	-	TRBV9	TRBJ1-1	TGTGCCAGCAGTAAAGACAGGGGGCGCACTGAAGCTTTCTTT	CASSKDRGRTEAFF
TRBD1	-	TRBV10-3	TRBJ1-2	TGTGCCATCAGTGAGGGACAGGCTAACTATGGCTACACCTTC	CAISEGQANYGYTF
-	-	TRBV9	TRBJ1-2	TGTGCCAGCAGCCCATCGGAGGGCAACTATGGCTACACCTTC	CASSPSEGNYGYTF
-	-	TRBV7-6	TRBJ2-1	TGTGCCAGCAGCCTCGGGACCTACAATGAGCAGTTCTTC	CASSLGTYNEQFF
TRBD2	-	TRBV5-1	TRBJ2-1	TGCGCCAGCAGCTTGGCGGGACTAGCGGGAGTGTACAATGAGCAGTTCTTC	CASSLAGLAGVYNEQFF
-	-	TRBV5-5	TRBJ1-5	TGTGCCAGCAGCTTGGCCCTCACACCTTTATCCCATCAGCCCCAGCATTTT	CASSLALTPLSHQPQHF
TRBD2	-	TRBV6-5	TRBJ2-1	TGTGCCAGCAGTTCCCTAGCGGCCTGGCTTCGAGAGCAGTTCTTC	CASSSLAAWLREQFF
TRBD1	few	TRBV5-1	TRBJ2-3	TGCGCCAGCGGCCCACAGGGGGCGGGCACAGATACGCAGTATTTT	CASGPQGAGTDTQYF
TRBD1	-	TRBV28	TRBJ1-3	TGTGCCAGCAGTCCCCCGGACAGGGGAGGAAACACCATATATTTT	CASSPPDRGGNTIYF
TRBD1	-	TRBV14	TRBJ1-4	TGTGCCAGCAGCAAGGGACAGGGGAGTGAAAAACTGTTTTTT	CASSKGQGSEKLFF
TRBD1	-	TRBV6-1	TRBJ2-1	TGTGCCAGCAGCCTCGGGACAGGGGGTTATGAGCAGTTCTTC	CASSLGTGGYEQFF
TRBD2	-	TRBV2	TRBJ2-3	TGTGCCAGCCCCGGACTAGCGGGACGTACTAGCACAGATACGCAGTATTTT	CASPGLAGRTSTDTQYF
-	-	TRBV19	TRBJ2-2	TGTGCCAGTAGGGGGGCCGGGCGAACCGGGGAGCTGTTTTTT	CASRGAGRTGELFF
-	once	TRBV11-3	TRBJ2-1	TGTGCCAGCAGAGGTAGCGCTGACAATGAGCAGTTCTTC	CASRGSADNEQFF
-	-	TRBV10-3	TRBJ2-1	TGTGCCACCCTTCCCGGGAGTCACTATGAGCAGTTCTTC	CATLPGSHYEQFF
-	-	TRBV18	TRBJ1-1	TGTGCCAGCTCACCAGGGAGGAACACTGAAGCTTTCTTT	CASSPGRNTEAFF
-	-	TRBV6-1	TRBJ2-1	TGTGCCAGCAGTGAAGCGGAGCGGCGGGGAAACTACAATGAGCAGTTCTTC	CASSEAERRGNYNEQFF
-	-	TRBV29-1	TRBJ1-1	TGCAGCGTTGTGGGGGGGATTGTTGGTACTGAAGCTTTCTTT	CSVVGGIVGTEAFF